This T cell receptor beta chain originates from a study of cytomegalovirus exposure and HLA in healthy donors. This clone was counted only a few times. Antigen specificity is unknown. The CDR3 extends over 17 amino acids. Between the trimmed V and J ends, which lost 3 bases and 9 bases, there was a span of 27 bases. The V gene's germline CDR1 is SGHTS and CDR2 YDEGEE. Study results and limitations: Certain indistinguishable V segments, among them TRBV6-2 and TRBV6-3, were excluded. Presence/absence analyses treated sequencing depth as roughly uniform across donors. Rarity held for most TCR sequences, but there were some public TCRs that occurred in many donors.

The PCR was carried out with 60 Vbeta primers and 13 Jbeta primers. Libraries were prepared by immunoSEQ multiplex PCR; TCRdb keeps only in-frame clonotypes and omits some of them. The repertoire holds approximately 190,000 clones, with more than 9.5% as singletons. This TCR derives from a man aged 45-65 years in good health and CMV-seropositive. The source material was PBMCs. V usage is TRBV5-8 and J usage is TRBJ1-2, with D hard to call. The CDR3 coding sequence is TGTGCCAGCAGCTCGGAGATACGAGCGAAGACTGCGATGAGCTACACCTTC. This encodes CASSSEIRAKTAMSYTF.